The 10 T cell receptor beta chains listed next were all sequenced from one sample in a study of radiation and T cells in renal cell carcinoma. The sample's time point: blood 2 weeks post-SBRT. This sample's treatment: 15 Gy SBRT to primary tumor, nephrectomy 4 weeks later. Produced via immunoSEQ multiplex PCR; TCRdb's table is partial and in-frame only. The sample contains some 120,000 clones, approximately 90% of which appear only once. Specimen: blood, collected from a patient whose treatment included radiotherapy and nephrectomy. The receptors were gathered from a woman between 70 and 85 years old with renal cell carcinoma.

As DNA, the CDR3 is TGTGCCAGCAGCTTAAAAGGGTCCGGGGAGCTGTTTTTT. Encoded protein: CASSLKGSGELFF. The rearrangement links TRBV7-9 to TRBJ2-2; D is unresolved. The V end was cut by 2 bases, the J end by 6 bases, with 7 bases between. Germline V lookup: CDR1 SEHNR, CDR2 FQNEAQ (reference sequence). The CDR3 runs to 13 residues.

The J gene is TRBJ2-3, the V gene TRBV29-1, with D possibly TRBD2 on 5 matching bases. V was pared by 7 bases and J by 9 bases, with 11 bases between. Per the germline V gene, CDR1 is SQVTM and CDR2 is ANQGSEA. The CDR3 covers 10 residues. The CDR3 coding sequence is TGCAGCGCCGGAGAGGGCACGCAGTATTTT. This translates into CSAGEGTQYF.

The CDR3 DNA reads TGTGCCAGCAAAACAGGGGTTGGGAGGGACGAGCAGTACTTC. Translating gives CASKTGVGRDEQYF. The V and J genes are TRBV11-3 and TRBJ2-7; D tentatively reads TRBD1 or TRBD2 (7 bases each). Germline values: CDR1 SGHNT, CDR2 YENEEA. The CDR3 has 14 residues. Trimming shortened V by 7 bases and J by 5 bases, and 18 bases separated the two germline ends.

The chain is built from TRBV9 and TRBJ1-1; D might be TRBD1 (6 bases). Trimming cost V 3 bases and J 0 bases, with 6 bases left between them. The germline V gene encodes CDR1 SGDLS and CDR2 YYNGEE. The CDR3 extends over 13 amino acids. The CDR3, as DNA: TGTGCCAGCAGCGGGACAGTGAACACTGAAGCTTTCTTT. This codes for CASSGTVNTEAFF.

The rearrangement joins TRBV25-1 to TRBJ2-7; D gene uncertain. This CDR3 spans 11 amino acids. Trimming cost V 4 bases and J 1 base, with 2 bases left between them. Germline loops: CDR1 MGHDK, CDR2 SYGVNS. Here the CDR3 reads CASSVSYEQYF. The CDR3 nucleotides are TGTGCCAGCAGTGTGTCCTACGAGCAGTACTTC.

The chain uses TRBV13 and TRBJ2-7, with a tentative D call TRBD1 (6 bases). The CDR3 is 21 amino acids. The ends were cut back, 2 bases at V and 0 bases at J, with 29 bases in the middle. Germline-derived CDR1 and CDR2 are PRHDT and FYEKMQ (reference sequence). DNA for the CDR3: TGTGCCAGCAGCTTACGTACCGGGCTAGACAGGATTATGGCCTTCTCCTACGAGCAGTACTTC. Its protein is CASSLRTGLDRIMAFSYEQYF. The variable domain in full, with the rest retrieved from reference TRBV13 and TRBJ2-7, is AAGVIQSPRHLIKEKRETATLKCYPIPRHDTVYWYQQGPGQDPQFLISFYEKMQSDKGSIPDRFSAQQFSDYHSELNMSSLELGDSALYFCASSLRTGLDRIMAFSYEQYFGPGTRLTVT.

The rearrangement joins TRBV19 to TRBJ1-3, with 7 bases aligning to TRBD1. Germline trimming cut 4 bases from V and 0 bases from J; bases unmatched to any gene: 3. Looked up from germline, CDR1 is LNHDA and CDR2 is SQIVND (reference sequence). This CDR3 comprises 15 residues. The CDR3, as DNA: TGTGCCAGTAGTACCACAGGGGCCTCTGGAAACACCATATATTTT. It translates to CASSTTGASGNTIYF.

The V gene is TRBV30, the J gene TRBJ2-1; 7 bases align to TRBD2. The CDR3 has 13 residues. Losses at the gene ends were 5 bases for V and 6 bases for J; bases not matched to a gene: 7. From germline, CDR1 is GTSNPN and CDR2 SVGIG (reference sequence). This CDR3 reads CAWGASGVNEQFF. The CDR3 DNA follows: TGTGCCTGGGGGGCTAGCGGCGTCAATGAGCAGTTCTTC.

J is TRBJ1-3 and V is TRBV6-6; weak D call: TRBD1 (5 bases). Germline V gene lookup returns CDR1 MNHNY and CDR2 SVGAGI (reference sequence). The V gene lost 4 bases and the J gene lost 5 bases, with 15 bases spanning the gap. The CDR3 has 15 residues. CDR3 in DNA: TGTGCCAGCAGTTGGGGCCGGGTCCAACGAAACACCATATATTTT. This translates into CASSWGRVQRNTIYF.

CDR3 sequence: CASSIAGQGTYEQYF. The CDR3 nucleotides read TGTGCCAGTAGTATAGCGGGACAGGGAACCTACGAGCAGTACTTC. The chain employs TRBV19 and TRBJ2-7; the match to TRBD1 covers 9 bases. Germline lookup yields CDR1 LNHDA and CDR2 SQIVND (reference sequence). The CDR3 totals 15 residues. J lost 2 bases, V lost 1 base, and 3 bases had no gene match.